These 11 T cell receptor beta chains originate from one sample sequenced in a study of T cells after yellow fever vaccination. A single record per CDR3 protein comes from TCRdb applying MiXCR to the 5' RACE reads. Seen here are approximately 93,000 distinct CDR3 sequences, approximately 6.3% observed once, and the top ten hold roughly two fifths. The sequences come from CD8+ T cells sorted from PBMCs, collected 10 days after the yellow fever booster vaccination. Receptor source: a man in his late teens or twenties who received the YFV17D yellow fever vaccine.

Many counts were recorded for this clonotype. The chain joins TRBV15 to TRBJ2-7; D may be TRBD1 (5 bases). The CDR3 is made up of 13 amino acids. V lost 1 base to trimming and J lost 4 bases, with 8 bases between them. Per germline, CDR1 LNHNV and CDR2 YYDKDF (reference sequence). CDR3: CATSRAPGYEQYV. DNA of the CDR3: TGTGCCACCAGCAGAGCCCCAGGGTACGAGCAGTACGTC.

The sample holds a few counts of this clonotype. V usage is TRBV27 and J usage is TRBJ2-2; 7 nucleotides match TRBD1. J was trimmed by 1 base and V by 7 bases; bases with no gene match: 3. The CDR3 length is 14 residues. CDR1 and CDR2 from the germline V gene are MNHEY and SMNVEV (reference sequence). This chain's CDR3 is CASTNRGNTGELFF. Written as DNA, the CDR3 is TGTGCCAGCACCAACAGGGGGAACACCGGGGAGCTGTTTTTT.

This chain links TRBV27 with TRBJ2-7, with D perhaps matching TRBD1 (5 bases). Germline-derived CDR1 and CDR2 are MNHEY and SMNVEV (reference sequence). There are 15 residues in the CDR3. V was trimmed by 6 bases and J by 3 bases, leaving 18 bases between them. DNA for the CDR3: TGTGCCAGCAGGTTGCAAGGGCAGGGCAGCTACGAGCAGTACTTC. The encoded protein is CASRLQGQGSYEQYF.

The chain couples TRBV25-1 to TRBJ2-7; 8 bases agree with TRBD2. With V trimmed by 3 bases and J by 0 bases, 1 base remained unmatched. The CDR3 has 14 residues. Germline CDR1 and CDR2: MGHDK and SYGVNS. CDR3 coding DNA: TGTGCCAGCAGTGACGGGGGGGCCTCCTACGAGCAGTACTTC. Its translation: CASSDGGASYEQYF.

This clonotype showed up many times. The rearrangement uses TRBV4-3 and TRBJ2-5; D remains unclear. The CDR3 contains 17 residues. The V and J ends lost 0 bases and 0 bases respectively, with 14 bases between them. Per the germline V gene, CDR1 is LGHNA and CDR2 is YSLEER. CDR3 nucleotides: TGCGCCAGCAGCCAAGATTGGCAGCAGAAGTACCAAGAGACCCAGTACTTC. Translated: CASSQDWQQKYQETQYF.

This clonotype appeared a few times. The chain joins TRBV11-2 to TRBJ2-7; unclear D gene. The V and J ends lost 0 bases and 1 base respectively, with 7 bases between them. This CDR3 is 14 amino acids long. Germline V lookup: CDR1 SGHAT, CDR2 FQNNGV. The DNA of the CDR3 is TGTGCCAGCAGCTTAGAGTCAGGTTCCTACGAGCAGTACGTC. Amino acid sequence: CASSLESGSYEQYV.

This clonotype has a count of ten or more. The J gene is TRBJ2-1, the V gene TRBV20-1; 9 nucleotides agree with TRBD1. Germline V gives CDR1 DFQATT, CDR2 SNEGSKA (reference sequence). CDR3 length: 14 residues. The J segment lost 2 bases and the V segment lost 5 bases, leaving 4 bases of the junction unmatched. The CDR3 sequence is CSADRTGAYNEQFF. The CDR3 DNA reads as TGCAGTGCTGATCGGACAGGGGCCTACAATGAGCAGTTCTTC.

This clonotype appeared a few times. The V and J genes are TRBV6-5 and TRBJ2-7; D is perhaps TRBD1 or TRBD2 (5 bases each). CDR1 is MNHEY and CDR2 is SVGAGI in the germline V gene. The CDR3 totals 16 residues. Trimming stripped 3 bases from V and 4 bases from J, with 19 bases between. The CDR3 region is CASSYGLGEDQYEQYF. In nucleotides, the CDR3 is TGTGCCAGCAGTTATGGTCTGGGGGAAGACCAATACGAGCAGTACTTC.

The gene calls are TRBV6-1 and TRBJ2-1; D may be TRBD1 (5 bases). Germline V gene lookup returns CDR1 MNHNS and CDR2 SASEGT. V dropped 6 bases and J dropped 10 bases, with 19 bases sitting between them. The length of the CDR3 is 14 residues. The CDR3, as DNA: TGTGCCAGCAGCGCCTTGCGACAGTTCGTAGAGCAGTTCTTC. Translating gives CASSALRQFVEQFF.

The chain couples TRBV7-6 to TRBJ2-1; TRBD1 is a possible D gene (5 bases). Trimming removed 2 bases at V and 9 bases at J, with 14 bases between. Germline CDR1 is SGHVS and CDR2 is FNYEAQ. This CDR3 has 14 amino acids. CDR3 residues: CASSLFTGLSEQFF. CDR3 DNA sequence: TGTGCCAGCAGCTTATTTACAGGATTGAGTGAGCAGTTCTTC.

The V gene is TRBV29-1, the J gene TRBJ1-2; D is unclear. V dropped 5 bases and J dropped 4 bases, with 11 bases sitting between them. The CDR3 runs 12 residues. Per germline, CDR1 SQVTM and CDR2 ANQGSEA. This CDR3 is CSVYGQVYGYTF. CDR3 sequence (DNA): TGCAGCGTTTACGGGCAAGTCTATGGCTACACCTTC. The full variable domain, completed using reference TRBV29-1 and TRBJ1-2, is SAVISQKPSRDICQRGTSLTIQCQVDSQVTMMFWYRQQPGQSLTLIATANQGSEATYESGFVIDKFPISRPNLTFSTLTVSNMSPEDSSIYLCSVYGQVYGYTFGSGTRLTVV.